This T cell receptor (beta chain) appears in the sequencing data of a study of T cell responses to AZD1222 COVID-19 vaccine. CDR1 is SGHDN and CDR2 is FVKESK in the germline V gene. The CDR3 extends over 13 amino acids. The V and J ends lost 0 bases and 10 bases respectively, with 7 bases between them. The method was immunoSEQ multiplex PCR; TCRdb's version includes in-frame clones alone and lacks a portion of them. In the table there are about 96,000 clones, about 90% of which are singletons. On this clone: Other DNA sequences of this sample code for an identical CDR3.

The gene calls are TRBV14 and TRBJ1-6, with D unresolved. The input for sequencing was peripheral blood, taken on day 0 of MenACWY control vaccination. This receptor was identified in an adult in good health. The CDR3 region is CASSQDLGSPLHF. The DNA for the CDR3 is TGTGCCAGCAGCCAAGATCTAGGGTCACCCCTCCACTTT. Complete variable domain (other parts from reference TRBV14 and TRBJ1-6): EAGVTQFPSHSVIEKGQTVTLRCDPISGHDNLYWYRRVMGKEIKFLLHFVKESKQDESGMPNNRFLAERTGGTYSTLKVQPAELEDSGVYFCASSQDLGSPLHFGNGTRLTVT.